Below, one T cell receptor beta chain is given with its context. As yet, its antigen is unknown. The CDR3 sequence is 14 residues long. Germline V lookup: CDR1 WSHSY, CDR2 SAAADI. With 10 bases clipped from V and 5 bases from J, the junction kept 8 bases outside the gene matches. The data belong to a study of long-term antiretroviral therapy in people with HIV. For the study at large: By about a decade, the earliest samples predate the 2015 immediate-ART recommendation. Overall study findings and caveats: Controls exceeded HIV repertoires in CDR3 length range. ART adherence, viral resistance and therapy changes went unrecorded. Post-ART, diversity grew, though it stayed under transplant donor control levels.

Survey-level immunoSEQ v3.0 assays were run. Produced via immunoSEQ multiplex PCR; TCRdb's table is partial and in-frame only. The sample holds approximately 29,000 clones, about 93% seen once. The sequence was obtained from a middle-aged man with HIV. This chain links TRBV10-2 with TRBJ2-1, with 10 bases aligning to TRBD2. Sequences were derived from unsorted PBMCs, sampled 6.2 years after starting antiretroviral therapy. The CDR3 nucleotides read TGCGCCACTCGACGGGGACTAGCGAACAATGAGCAGTTCTTC. Translated, it gives CATRRGLANNEQFF.